The TCR beta chain described here comes from a study of T cell repertoires in cytomegalovirus infection. This clonotype appeared a few times. Its antigen is undetermined. V shed 0 bases and J shed 5 bases, with 13 bases lying between them. The CDR3 has 15 residues. From the reads, TCRdb called clonotypes with MiXCR, one entry per CDR3 protein. The sample records nearly 650,000 distinct CDR3 sequences, around 24% being singletons. Regarding the study as a whole: HLA-C-restricted CMV clonotypes gave the most frequent clonotype in two of eight donors. Carriers of CMV plus the relevant HLA were identified by cumulative public TCR beta family frequency.

The source material was CD8+ T cells from PBMCs. The chain has TRBV23-1 and TRBJ1-1; D may be TRBD1 (5 bases). TRBV23-1 counts as an open reading frame of uncertain function. The sequence was obtained from a human donor in good health (CMV status not recorded). Some clones in this sample may be carry-over from other donors' samples. The CDR3 region has the DNA TGCGCCAGCAGTCAATCTGAGGAGTGGGGGACTGAAGCTTTCTTT. The encoded protein is CASSQSEEWGTEAFF.